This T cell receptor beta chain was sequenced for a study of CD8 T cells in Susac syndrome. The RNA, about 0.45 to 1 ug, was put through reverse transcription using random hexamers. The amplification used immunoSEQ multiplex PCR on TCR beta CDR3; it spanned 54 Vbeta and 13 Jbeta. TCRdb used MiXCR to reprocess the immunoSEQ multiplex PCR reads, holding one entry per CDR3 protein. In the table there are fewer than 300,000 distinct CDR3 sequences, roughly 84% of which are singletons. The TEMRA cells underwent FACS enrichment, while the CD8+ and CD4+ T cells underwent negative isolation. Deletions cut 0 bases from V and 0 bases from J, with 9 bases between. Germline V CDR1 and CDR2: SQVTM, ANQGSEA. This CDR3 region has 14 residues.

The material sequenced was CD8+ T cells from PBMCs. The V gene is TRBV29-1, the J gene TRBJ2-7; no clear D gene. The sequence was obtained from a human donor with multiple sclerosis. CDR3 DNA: TGCAGCGTTGAAGATCCCAGGAGCTCCTACGAGCAGTACTTC. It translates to CSVEDPRSSYEQYF.